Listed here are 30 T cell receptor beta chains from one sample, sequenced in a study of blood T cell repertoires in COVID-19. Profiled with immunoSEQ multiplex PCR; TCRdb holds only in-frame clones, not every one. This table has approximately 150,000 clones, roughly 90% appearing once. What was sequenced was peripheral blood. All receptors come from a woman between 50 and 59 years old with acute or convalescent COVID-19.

CDR3 nucleotide sequence: TGTGCCAGCAGCCAGGGACAGGGGACGACTGAAGCTTTCTTT. It encodes CASSQGQGTTEAFF. V is TRBV3-1 (or the pseudogene TRBV3-2) and J is TRBJ1-1, with TRBD1 matching 10 bases. Germline V gene data show CDR1 as LGHDT and CDR2 as YNNKEL (reference sequence). CDR3 length: 14 residues. Trimming cost V 3 bases and J 5 bases; bases outside gene matches: 3.

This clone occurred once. DNA for the CDR3: TGTGCCAGCAGCTTGAGTCTAGGACAGGTATCCTCTGGGGCCAACGTCCTGACTTTC. Translating it yields CASSLSLGQVSSGANVLTF. The chain employs TRBV5-4 and TRBJ2-6, with 7 nucleotides matching TRBD1. V was pared by 1 base and J by 0 bases, with 10 bases of the junction left unmatched. This CDR3 region has 19 residues. Looked up from germline, CDR1 is SGHNT and CDR2 is YYREEE (reference sequence).

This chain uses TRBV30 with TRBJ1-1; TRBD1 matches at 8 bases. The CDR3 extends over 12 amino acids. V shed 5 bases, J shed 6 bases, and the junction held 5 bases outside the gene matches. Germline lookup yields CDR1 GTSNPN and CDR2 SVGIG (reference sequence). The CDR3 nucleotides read TGTGCCTGGGTAGCGACAGGGGCTGAAGCTTTCTTT. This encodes CAWVATGAEAFF.

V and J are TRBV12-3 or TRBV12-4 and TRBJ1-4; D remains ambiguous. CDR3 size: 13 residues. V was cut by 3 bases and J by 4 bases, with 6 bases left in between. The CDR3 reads CASSLNSNEKLFF. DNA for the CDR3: TGTGCCAGCAGTTTGAACAGTAATGAAAAACTGTTTTTT.

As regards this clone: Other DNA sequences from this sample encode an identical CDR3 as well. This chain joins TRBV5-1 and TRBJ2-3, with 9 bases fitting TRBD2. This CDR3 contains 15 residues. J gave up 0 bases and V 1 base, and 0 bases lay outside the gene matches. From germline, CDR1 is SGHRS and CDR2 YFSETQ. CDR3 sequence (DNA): TGCGCCAGCAGCTTGACTAGCGGGAGCACAGATACGCAGTATTTT. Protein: CASSLTSGSTDTQYF.

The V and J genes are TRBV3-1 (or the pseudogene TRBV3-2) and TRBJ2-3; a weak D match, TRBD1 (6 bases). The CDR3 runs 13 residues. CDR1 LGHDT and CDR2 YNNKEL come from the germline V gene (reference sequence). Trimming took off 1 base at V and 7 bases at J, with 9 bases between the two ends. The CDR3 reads CASSQGQVNTQYF. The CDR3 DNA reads TGTGCCAGCAGCCAAGGACAGGTAAATACGCAGTATTTT.

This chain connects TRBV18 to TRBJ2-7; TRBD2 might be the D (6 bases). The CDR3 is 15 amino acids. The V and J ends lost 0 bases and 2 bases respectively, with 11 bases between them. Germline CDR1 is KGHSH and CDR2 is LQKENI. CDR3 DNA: TGTGCCAGCTCACCACCGGTTGGAGGGGCCTACGAGCAGTACTTC. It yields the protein CASSPPVGGAYEQYF.

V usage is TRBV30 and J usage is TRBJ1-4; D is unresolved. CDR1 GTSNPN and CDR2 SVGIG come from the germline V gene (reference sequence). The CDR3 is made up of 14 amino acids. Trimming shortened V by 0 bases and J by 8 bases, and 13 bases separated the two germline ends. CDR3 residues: CAWSVPGSQEKLFF. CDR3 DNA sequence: TGTGCCTGGAGTGTACCGGGGTCACAGGAAAAACTGTTTTTT.

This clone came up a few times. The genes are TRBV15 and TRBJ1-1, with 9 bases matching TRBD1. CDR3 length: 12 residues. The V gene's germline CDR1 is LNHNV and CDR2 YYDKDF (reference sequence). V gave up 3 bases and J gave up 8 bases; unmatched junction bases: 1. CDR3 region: CATSRGTGEAFF. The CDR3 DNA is TGTGCCACCAGCAGGGGGACAGGGGAAGCTTTCTTT.

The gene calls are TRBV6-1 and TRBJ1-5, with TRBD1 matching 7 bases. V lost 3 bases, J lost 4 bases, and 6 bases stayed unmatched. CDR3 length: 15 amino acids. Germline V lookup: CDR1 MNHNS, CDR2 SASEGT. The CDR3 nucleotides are TGTGCCAGCAGTGAGTCCCGACAGGGAAATCAGCCCCAGCATTTT. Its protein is CASSESRQGNQPQHF.

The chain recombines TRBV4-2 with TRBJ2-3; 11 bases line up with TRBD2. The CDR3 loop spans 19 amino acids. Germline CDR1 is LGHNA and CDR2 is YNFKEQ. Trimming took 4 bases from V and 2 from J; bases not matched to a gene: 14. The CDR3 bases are TGTGCCAGCAGCCGACAAGGGATAGCGGGGGGGGGCCTCACAGATACGCAGTATTTT. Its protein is CASSRQGIAGGGLTDTQYF.

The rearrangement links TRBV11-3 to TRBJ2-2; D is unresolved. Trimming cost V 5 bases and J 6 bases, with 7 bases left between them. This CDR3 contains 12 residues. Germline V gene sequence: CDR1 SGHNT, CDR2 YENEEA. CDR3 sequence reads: CASSLYSGELFF. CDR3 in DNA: TGTGCCAGCAGCCTCTATTCCGGGGAGCTGTTTTTT.

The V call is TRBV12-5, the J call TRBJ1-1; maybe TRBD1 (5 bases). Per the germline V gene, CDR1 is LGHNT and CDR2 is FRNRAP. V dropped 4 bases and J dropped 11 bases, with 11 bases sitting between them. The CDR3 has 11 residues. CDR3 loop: CASGSSRVAFF. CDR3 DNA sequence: TGTGCTAGTGGTTCGAGCAGGGTGGCTTTCTTT.

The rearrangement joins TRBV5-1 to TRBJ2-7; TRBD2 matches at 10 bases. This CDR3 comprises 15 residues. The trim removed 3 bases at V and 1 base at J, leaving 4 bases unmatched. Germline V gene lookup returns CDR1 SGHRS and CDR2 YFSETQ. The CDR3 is CASSSGLAVSYEQYF. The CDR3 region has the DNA TGCGCCAGCAGCTCAGGACTAGCGGTGTCCTACGAGCAGTACTTC. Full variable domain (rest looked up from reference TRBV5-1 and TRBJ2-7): KAGVTQTPRYLIKTRGQQVTLSCSPISGHRSVSWYQQTPGQGLQFLFEYFSETQRNKGNFPGRFSGRQFSNSRSEMNVSTLELGDSALYLCASSSGLAVSYEQYFGPGTRLTVT.

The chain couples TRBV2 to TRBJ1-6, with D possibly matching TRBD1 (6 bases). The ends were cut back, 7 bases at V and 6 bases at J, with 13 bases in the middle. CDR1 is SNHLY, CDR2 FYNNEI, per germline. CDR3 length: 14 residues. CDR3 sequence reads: CASTPDSPNSPLHF. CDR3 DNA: TGTGCCAGCACCCCGGACAGCCCTAATTCACCCCTCCACTTT.

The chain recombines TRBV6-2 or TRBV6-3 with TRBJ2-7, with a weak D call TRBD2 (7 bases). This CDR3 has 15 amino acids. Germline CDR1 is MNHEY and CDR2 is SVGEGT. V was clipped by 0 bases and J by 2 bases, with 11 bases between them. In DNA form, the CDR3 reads TGTGCCAGCAGTTACTCGGGGGGGCCAACCTACGAGCAGTACTTC. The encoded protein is CASSYSGGPTYEQYF.

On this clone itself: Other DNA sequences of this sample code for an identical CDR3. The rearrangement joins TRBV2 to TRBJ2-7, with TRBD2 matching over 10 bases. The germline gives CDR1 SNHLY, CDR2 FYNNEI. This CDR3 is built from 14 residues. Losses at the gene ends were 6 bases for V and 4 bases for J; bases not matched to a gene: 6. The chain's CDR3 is CASRPLAGVYEQYF. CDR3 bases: TGTGCCAGCAGACCTCTAGCGGGAGTTTACGAGCAGTACTTC.

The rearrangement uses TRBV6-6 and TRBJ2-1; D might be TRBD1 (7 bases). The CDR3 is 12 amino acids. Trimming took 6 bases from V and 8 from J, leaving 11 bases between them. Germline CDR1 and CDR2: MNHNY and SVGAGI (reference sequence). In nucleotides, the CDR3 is TGTGCCAGCAGGCCAGGGGGGTATGAGCAGTTCTTC. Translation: CASRPGGYEQFF.

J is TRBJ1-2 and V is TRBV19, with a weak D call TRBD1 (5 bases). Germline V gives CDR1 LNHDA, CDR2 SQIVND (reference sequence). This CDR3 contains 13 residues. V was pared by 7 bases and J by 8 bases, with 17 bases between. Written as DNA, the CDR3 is TGTGCCAGTAACTTCCAGGGTAATGGCGGCTACACCTTC. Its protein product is CASNFQGNGGYTF.

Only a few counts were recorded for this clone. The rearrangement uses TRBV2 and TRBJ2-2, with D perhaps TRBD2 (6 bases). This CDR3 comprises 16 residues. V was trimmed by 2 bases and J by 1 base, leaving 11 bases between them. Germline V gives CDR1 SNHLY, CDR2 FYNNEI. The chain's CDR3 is CASSERRRGNTGELFF. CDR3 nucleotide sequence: TGTGCCAGCAGTGAACGGAGGAGGGGGAACACCGGGGAGCTGTTTTTT.

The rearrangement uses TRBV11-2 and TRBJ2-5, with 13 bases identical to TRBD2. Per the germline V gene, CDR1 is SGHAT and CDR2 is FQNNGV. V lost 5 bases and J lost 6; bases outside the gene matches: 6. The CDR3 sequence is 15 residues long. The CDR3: CASSPGTSGIQTQYF. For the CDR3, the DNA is TGTGCCAGCAGCCCCGGGACTAGCGGGATTCAGACCCAGTACTTC.

CDR3 sequence reads: CASSPRVLRNFNYGYTF. In DNA, the CDR3 is TGTGCCAGCAGCCCCCGGGTCCTTCGTAATTTTAACTATGGCTACACCTTC. This chain connects TRBV5-6 to TRBJ1-2; D is ambiguous. The CDR3 is made up of 17 amino acids. V lost 4 bases to trimming and J lost 1 base, with 20 bases between them. Germline loops: CDR1 SGHDT, CDR2 YYEEEE.

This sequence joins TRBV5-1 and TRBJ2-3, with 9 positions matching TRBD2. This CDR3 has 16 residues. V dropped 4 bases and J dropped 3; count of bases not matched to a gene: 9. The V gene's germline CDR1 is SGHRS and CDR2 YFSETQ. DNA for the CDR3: TGCGCCAGCAGCCCCCCTAGCGGGATAGGTACAGATACGCAGTATTTT. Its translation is CASSPPSGIGTDTQYF.

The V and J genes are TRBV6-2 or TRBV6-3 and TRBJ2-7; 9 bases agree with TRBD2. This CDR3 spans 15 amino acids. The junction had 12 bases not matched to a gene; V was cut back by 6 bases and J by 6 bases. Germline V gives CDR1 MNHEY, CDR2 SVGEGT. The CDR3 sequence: CASSHYRTSEGEQYF. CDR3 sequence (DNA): TGTGCCAGCAGCCATTATAGGACTAGCGAGGGCGAGCAGTACTTC.

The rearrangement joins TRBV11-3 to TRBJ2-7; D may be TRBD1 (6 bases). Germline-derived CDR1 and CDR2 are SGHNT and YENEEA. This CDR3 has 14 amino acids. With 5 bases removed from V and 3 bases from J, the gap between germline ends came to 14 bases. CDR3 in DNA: TGTGCCAGCAGCCCCCGCCAGGGGAGCTACGAGCAGTACTTC. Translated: CASSPRQGSYEQYF.

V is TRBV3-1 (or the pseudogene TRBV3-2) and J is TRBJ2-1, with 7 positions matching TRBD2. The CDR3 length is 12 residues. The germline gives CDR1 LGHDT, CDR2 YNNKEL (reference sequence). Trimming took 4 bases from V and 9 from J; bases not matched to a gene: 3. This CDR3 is CASSRLAGEQFF. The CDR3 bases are TGTGCCAGCAGCCGACTAGCTGGTGAGCAGTTCTTC.

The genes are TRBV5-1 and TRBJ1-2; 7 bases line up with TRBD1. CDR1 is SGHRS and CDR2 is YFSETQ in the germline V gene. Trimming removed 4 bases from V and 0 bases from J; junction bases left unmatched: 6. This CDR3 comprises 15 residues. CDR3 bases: TGCGCCAGCAGCGTCGGACAGGCAACTAACTATGGCTACACCTTC. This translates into CASSVGQATNYGYTF.

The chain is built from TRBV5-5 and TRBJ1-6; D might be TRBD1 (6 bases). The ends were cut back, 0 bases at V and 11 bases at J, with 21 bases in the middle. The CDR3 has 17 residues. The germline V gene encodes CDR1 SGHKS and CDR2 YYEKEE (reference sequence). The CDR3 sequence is CASSLAGGRFFQAPLHF. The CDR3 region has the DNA TGTGCCAGCAGCTTGGCCGGGGGGCGCTTCTTTCAGGCACCCCTCCACTTT.

The CDR3 loop is CAGVPYGGGTGELFF. The CDR3 nucleotides read TGCGCCGGGGTACCCTATGGGGGAGGGACCGGGGAGCTGTTTTTT. The rearrangement uses TRBV5-1 and TRBJ2-2; TRBD2 agrees at 7 bases. Looked up from germline, CDR1 is SGHRS and CDR2 is YFSETQ. The CDR3 runs 15 residues. The V and J ends lost 10 bases and 5 bases, in that order; junction bases with no gene match: 14.

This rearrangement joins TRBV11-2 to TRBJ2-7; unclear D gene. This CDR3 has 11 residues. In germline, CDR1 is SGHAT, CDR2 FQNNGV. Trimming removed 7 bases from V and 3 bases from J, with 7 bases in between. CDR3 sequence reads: CASTAYYEQYF. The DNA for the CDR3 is TGTGCCAGCACCGCCTACTACGAGCAGTACTTC.